This T cell receptor (beta chain) was identified during a study of a mutant IDH1 vaccine in newly diagnosed glioma. Documented time point: week 47, end of study. Every single dose of the vaccine, 300 ug of mutant IDH1 20-mer peptide, came with topical imiquimod. As concerns this clone: No antigen is known for it.

The CDR3 consists of 16 residues. The germline V gene has CDR1 KGHSH and CDR2 LQKENI. The V end was cut by 3 bases, the J end by 0 bases, with 14 bases between. The assay was immunoSEQ multiplex PCR, and TCRdb's table has in-frame clones only and misses some. The repertoire holds over 75,000 clones, with 75% to 85% as singletons. The specimen was PBMCs, collected from a glioma patient whose treatment included an IDH1 peptide vaccine. The receptor was derived from a man aged 40-50 years with glioma. V gene TRBV18 combines with J gene TRBJ1-2; D is ambiguous. The CDR3 spells CASSPAEGSPNYGYTF. The CDR3 DNA is TGTGCCAGCTCACCCGCTGAGGGCTCCCCTAACTATGGCTACACCTTC.